The next 15 T cell receptor beta chains were all read from a single sample in a study of shared clonotypes between healthy human individuals. The table came from immunoSEQ multiplex PCR; TCRdb's copy has only in-frame clones and leaves some out. The sample records some 1,600,000 clones, approximately 98% being singletons. Sample: naive CD4+ T cells sorted from blood. Subset meaning: CD45RA+ positively selected. Receptor source: a man younger than 40 in good health.

The genes are TRBV18 and TRBJ2-2, with 7 bases fitting TRBD1. Germline loops: CDR1 KGHSH, CDR2 LQKENI. With 0 bases clipped from V and 4 bases from J, the junction kept 5 bases outside the gene matches. This CDR3 has 16 residues. CDR3 coding DNA: TGTGCCAGCTCACCACCGGGGACAGTAGCCACCGGGGAGCTGTTTTTT. Protein sequence: CASSPPGTVATGELFF.

The chain links TRBV7-2 to TRBJ2-1; D perhaps matches TRBD1 (7 bases). The CDR3 is 16 amino acids. V was pared by 1 base and J by 4 bases, with 14 bases between. Germline CDR1 is SGHTA and CDR2 is FQGNSA. In DNA, the CDR3 is TGTGCCAGCAGCTTAGATGGGGGGACAGTTTACAATGAGCAGTTCTTC. Translation gives CASSLDGGTVYNEQFF. The full variable domain, rest sourced from reference TRBV7-2 and TRBJ2-1, is GAGVSQSPSNKVTEKGKDVELRCDPISGHTALYWYRQSLGQGLEFLIYFQGNSAPDKSGLPSDRFSAERTGGSVSTLTIQRTQQEDSAVYLCASSLDGGTVYNEQFFGPGTRLTVL.

V and J are TRBV7-8 and TRBJ2-7, with 10 bases identical to TRBD2. CDR1 is SGHVS and CDR2 is FQNEAQ in the germline V gene. This CDR3 region has 13 residues. V lost 3 bases and J lost 6; bases outside the gene matches: 2. CDR3 nucleotides: TGTGCCAGCAGCTTTAGGACTAGCGGCGAGCAGTACTTC. Its protein product is CASSFRTSGEQYF.

The V and J genes are TRBV6-1 and TRBJ1-1; 8 nucleotides agree with TRBD1. The junction had 9 bases not matched to a gene; V was cut back by 7 bases and J by 5 bases. The CDR3 sequence is 14 residues long. Germline loops: CDR1 MNHNS, CDR2 SASEGT. In DNA form, the CDR3 reads TGTGCCAGCATTATGGACAGGGTTTATACTGAAGCTTTCTTT. The encoded protein is CASIMDRVYTEAFF.

This rearrangement joins TRBV18 to TRBJ2-7, with 7 bases identical to TRBD1. This CDR3 contains 17 residues. V lost 3 bases, J lost 1 base, and 12 bases stayed unmatched. Per germline, CDR1 KGHSH and CDR2 LQKENI. The CDR3 bases are TGTGCCAGCTCACCGCTGTCATTAGGGGGCCAATCCTACGAGCAGTACTTC. This gives the protein CASSPLSLGGQSYEQYF. The full variable domain, completed using reference TRBV18 and TRBJ2-7, is NAGVMQNPRHLVRRRGQEARLRCSPMKGHSHVYWYRQLPEEGLKFMVYLQKENIIDESGMPKERFSAEFPKEGPSILRIQQVVRGDSAAYFCASSPLSLGGQSYEQYFGPGTRLTVT.

The rearrangement links TRBV7-9 to TRBJ1-4, with D perhaps matching TRBD1 (5 bases). The CDR3 contains 13 residues. With 5 bases removed from V and 5 bases from J, the gap between germline ends came to 9 bases. The germline CDR1 and CDR2 sequences are SEHNR and FQNEAQ (reference sequence). The CDR3 nucleotides read TGTGCCAGCAGCCCGACAGACAATGAAAAACTGTTTTTT. Protein: CASSPTDNEKLFF.

Concerning this clone itself: Additional DNA sequences in this sample encode the identical CDR3. The rearrangement joins TRBV15 to TRBJ2-7; tentatively, D is TRBD1 (5 bases). This CDR3 has 14 amino acids. Trimming took 1 base from V and 2 from J, leaving 9 bases between them. Per the germline V gene, CDR1 is LNHNV and CDR2 is YYDKDF (reference sequence). DNA for the CDR3: TGTGCCACCAGCAGAGTCGGACAAGCCTACGAGCAGTACTTC. Protein product: CATSRVGQAYEQYF. The full variable domain, its missing parts supplied by reference TRBV15 and TRBJ2-7, is DAMVIQNPRYQVTQFGKPVTLSCSQTLNHNVMYWYQQKSSQAPKLLFHYYDKDFNNEADTPDNFQSRRPNTSFCFLDIRSPGLGDTAMYLCATSRVGQAYEQYFGPGTRLTVT.

The V and J genes are TRBV4-3 and TRBJ2-7, with a weak D call TRBD2 (6 bases). The ends were cut back, 10 bases at V and 4 bases at J, with 14 bases in the middle. The length of the CDR3 is 12 residues. The germline V gene has CDR1 LGHNA and CDR2 YSLEER. Written as DNA, the CDR3 is TGCGCCACCCGGACTATCGCGTACGAGCAGTACTTC. This sequence encodes CATRTIAYEQYF.

The chain is built from TRBV1 and TRBJ2-6; TRBD2, as called in the table, went unchecked against the DNA. TRBV1 is a pseudogene locus. This CDR3 is built from 22 residues. DNA for the CDR3: TGCACCAGCAGCCAGTTCCTATGGACTAGCGGGAGGCCTGACTCTGGGGCCAACGTCCTGACTTTC. Encoded protein: CTSSQFLWTSGRPDSGANVLTF.

The chain employs TRBV2 and TRBJ2-5; TRBD1 agrees at 11 bases. In germline, CDR1 is SNHLY, CDR2 FYNNEI. Losses at the gene ends were 7 bases for V and 5 bases for J; bases not matched to a gene: 6. The CDR3 consists of 14 residues. The CDR3 DNA reads TGTGCCAGCACCGGGGACAGGGGGTTGGAGACCCAGTACTTC. Amino acid sequence: CASTGDRGLETQYF. Drawing the rest from reference TRBV2 and TRBJ2-5, the complete variable domain is EPEVTQTPSHQVTQMGQEVILRCVPISNHLYFYWYRQILGQKVEFLVSFYNNEISEKSEIFDDQFSVERPDGSNFTLKIRSTKLEDSAMYFCASTGDRGLETQYFGPGTRLLVL.

The chain carries TRBV29-1 and TRBJ1-2; 7 nucleotides agree with TRBD1. This CDR3 has 13 amino acids. V lost 4 bases, J lost 4 bases, and 6 bases stayed unmatched. Germline-derived CDR1 and CDR2 are SQVTM and ANQGSEA. The CDR3 sequence is CSVVEGASYGYTF. The CDR3 DNA sequence: TGCAGCGTTGTAGAGGGGGCTAGCTATGGCTACACCTTC.

To note about this clone: Other DNA sequences in this specimen translate into the identical CDR3. This rearrangement joins TRBV5-1 to TRBJ1-1; D is ambiguous. The germline V and J ends were trimmed by 0 bases and 3 bases, with 6 bases remaining between them. Looked up from germline, CDR1 is SGHRS and CDR2 is YFSETQ. The CDR3 runs 13 residues. For the CDR3, the DNA is TGCGCCAGCAGCTTGGCCGGAGACACTGAAGCTTTCTTT. Translation gives CASSLAGDTEAFF.

The chain uses TRBV4-1 and TRBJ2-1, with D perhaps given as TRBD1 or TRBD2 (6 bases each). In germline, CDR1 is MGHRA, CDR2 YSYEKL. The CDR3 covers 19 residues. V shed 0 bases and J shed 2 bases, with 20 bases lying between them. DNA of the CDR3: TGCGCCAGCAGCCAAGATAGGGGGGCGAACAGGGCCCCCTACAATGAGCAGTTCTTC. This sequence encodes CASSQDRGANRAPYNEQFF.

This chain uses TRBV5-5 with TRBJ2-7, with D hard to call. This CDR3 has 11 amino acids. Trimming left V 4 bases short and J 4 bases short, with 6 bases between. Germline values: CDR1 SGHKS, CDR2 YYEKEE (reference sequence). CDR3 residues: CASSLEYEQYF. The CDR3, as DNA: TGTGCCAGCAGCCTAGAATACGAGCAGTACTTC.

This clone was picked up one time. The chain carries TRBV6-6 and TRBJ1-1; 8 bases fit TRBD1. The germline V gene has CDR1 MNHNY and CDR2 SVGAGI (reference sequence). Trimming removed 1 base from V and 0 bases from J; junction bases left unmatched: 1. This CDR3 has 15 residues. The CDR3 DNA reads TGTGCCAGCAGTTACTGGGGACAGGTGAACACTGAAGCTTTCTTT. Its translation: CASSYWGQVNTEAFF.